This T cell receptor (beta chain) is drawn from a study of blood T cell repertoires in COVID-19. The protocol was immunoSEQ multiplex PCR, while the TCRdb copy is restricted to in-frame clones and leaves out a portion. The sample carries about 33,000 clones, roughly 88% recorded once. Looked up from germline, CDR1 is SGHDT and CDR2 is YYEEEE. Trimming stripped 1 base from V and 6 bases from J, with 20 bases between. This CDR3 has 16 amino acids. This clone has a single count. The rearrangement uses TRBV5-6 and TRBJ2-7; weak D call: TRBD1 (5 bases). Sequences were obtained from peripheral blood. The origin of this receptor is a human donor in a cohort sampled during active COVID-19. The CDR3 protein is CASSLWASVLRGEQYF. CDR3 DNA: TGTGCCAGCAGCTTGTGGGCGTCGGTCCTAAGGGGCGAGCAGTACTTC.